This T cell receptor beta chain emerged from a study of OX40 agonist ivuxolimab in advanced cancers. The germline V gene encodes CDR1 SNHLY and CDR2 FYNNEI. This CDR3 is built from 14 residues. Trimming took 8 bases from V and 5 from J, leaving 18 bases between them. For this clone: The target antigen is unknown.

The study's findings and limits: On average, CD8+ T cells had more expanded clones than CD4+.

TCRdb's copy holds only in-frame clones and misses some; the assay was immunoSEQ multiplex PCR. Here the sample spans just over 90,000 clones, under 95% being singletons. The TCR comes from an adult with an advanced solid tumor such as melanoma, head and neck, liver or kidney cancer. The genes are TRBV2 and TRBJ2-5, with D perhaps matching TRBD1 (5 bases). The sample was CD4+ or CD8+ T cells sorted from blood, taken in a trial of the OX40 agonist ivuxolimab. The CDR3 coding sequence is TGTGCCAGCTGCGTCGGGCTAGGGGTGGAGACCCAGTACTTC. Its translation is CASCVGLGVETQYF.